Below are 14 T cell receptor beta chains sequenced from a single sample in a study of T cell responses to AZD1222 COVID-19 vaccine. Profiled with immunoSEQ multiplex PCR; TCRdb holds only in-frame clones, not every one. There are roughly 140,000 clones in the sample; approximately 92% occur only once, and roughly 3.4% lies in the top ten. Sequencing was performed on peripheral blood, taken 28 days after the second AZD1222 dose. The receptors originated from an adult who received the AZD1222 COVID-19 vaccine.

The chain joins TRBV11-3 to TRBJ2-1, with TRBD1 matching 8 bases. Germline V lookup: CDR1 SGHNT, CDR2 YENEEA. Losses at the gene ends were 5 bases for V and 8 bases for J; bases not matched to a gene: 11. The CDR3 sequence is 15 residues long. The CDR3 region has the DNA TGTGCCAGCAGCCGAGGACAGGGTGGTGATTATGAGCAGTTCTTC. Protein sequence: CASSRGQGGDYEQFF.

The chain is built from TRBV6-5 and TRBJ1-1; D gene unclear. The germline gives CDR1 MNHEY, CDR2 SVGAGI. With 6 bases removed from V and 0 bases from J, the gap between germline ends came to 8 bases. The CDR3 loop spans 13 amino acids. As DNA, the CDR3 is TGTGCCAGCAGATACCGGCTGAACACTGAAGCTTTCTTT. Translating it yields CASRYRLNTEAFF.

This chain's CDR3 is CAWSAPGGNEKLFF. The CDR3 nucleotides read TGTGCCTGGAGTGCTCCGGGGGGGAATGAAAAACTGTTTTTT. The chain combines TRBV30 with TRBJ1-4; D is perhaps TRBD1 (5 bases). This CDR3 is built from 14 residues. In germline, CDR1 is GTSNPN, CDR2 SVGIG (reference sequence). Trimming stripped 1 base from V and 5 bases from J, with 11 bases between.

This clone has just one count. CDR3 nucleotides: TGCGCCAGCAGCTTGGAGGGGATTCTTTCTGGAAACACCATATATTTT. Protein sequence: CASSLEGILSGNTIYF. The V gene is TRBV5-1, the J gene TRBJ1-3; a weak D match, TRBD1 (5 bases). The CDR3 loop spans 16 amino acids. Trimming removed 0 bases from V and 1 base from J, with 11 bases in between. Germline V gene data show CDR1 as SGHRS and CDR2 as YFSETQ.

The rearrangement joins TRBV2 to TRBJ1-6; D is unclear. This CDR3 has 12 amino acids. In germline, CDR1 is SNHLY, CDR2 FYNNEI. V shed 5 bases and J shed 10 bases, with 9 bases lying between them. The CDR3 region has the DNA TGTGCCAGCAGTTTCCACACATCACCCCTCCACTTT. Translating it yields CASSFHTSPLHF.

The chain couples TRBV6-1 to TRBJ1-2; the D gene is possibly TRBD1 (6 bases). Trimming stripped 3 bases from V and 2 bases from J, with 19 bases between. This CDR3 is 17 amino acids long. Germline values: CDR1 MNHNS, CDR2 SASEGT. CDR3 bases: TGTGCCAGCAGTGAGCGCCTGGGGGCGGATTCGAACTATGGCTACACCTTC. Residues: CASSERLGADSNYGYTF.

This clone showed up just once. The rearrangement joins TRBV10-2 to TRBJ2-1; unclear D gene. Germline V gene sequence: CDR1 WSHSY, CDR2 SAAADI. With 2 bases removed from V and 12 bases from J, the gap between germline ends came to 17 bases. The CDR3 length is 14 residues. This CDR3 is CASSENGLESVQFF. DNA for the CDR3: TGCGCCAGCAGTGAGAATGGGCTAGAATCTGTGCAGTTCTTC.

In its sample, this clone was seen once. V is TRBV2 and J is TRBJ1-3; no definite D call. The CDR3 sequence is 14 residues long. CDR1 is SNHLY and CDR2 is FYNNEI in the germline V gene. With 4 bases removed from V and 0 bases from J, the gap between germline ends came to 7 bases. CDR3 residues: CASSVRSSGNTIYF. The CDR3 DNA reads TGTGCCAGCAGTGTACGCAGCTCTGGAAACACCATATATTTT.

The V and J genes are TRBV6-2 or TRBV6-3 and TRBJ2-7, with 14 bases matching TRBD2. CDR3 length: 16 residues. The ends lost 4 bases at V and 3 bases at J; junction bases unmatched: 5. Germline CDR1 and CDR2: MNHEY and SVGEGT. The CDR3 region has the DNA TGTGCCAGCAGTTCCGGGACTAGCGGGAGCTTCTACGAGCAGTACTTC. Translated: CASSSGTSGSFYEQYF.

In nucleotides, the CDR3 is TGTGCCAGCATCCCGCTCGAGTCCCAGGGGACCAATATAAACCTCACGACATTTCATGGCTACACCTTC. It yields the protein CASIPLESQGTNINLTTFHGYTF. The V gene is TRBV9, the J gene TRBJ1-2; TRBD1 is a possible D gene (6 bases). Trimming pared 6 bases from V and 6 bases from J, leaving 45 bases between. The CDR3 extends over 23 amino acids. The germline CDR1 and CDR2 sequences are SGDLS and YYNGEE.

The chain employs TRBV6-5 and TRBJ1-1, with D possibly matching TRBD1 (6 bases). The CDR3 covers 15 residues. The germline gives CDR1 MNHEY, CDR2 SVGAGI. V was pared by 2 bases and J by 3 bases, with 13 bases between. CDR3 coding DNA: TGTGCCAGCAGTTACAGAGGGGGGGTGGACACTGAAGCTTTCTTT. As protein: CASSYRGGVDTEAFF.

The CDR3 bases are TGCGCCAGCAGCTTGGTGGGGGGTCAAGAGACCCAGTACTTC. Protein sequence: CASSLVGGQETQYF. The chain carries TRBV5-1 and TRBJ2-5; D possibly corresponds to TRBD2 (6 bases). This CDR3 contains 14 residues. With 0 bases removed from V and 2 bases from J, the gap between germline ends came to 8 bases. From germline, CDR1 is SGHRS and CDR2 YFSETQ.

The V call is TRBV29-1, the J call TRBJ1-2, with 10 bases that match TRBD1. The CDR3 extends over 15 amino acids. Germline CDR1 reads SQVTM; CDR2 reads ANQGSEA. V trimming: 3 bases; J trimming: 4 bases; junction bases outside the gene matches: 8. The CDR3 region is CSVEVVRTGGYGYTF. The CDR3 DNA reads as TGCAGCGTTGAGGTAGTCCGGACAGGGGGCTATGGCTACACCTTC. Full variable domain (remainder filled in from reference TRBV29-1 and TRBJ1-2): SAVISQKPSRDICQRGTSLTIQCQVDSQVTMMFWYRQQPGQSLTLIATANQGSEATYESGFVIDKFPISRPNLTFSTLTVSNMSPEDSSIYLCSVEVVRTGGYGYTFGSGTRLTVV.

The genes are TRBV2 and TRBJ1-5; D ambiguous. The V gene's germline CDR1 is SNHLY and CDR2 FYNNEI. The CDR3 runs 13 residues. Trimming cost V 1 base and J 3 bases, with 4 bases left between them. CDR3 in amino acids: CASSEDHNQPQHF. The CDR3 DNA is TGTGCCAGCAGTGAAGATCACAATCAGCCCCAGCATTTT. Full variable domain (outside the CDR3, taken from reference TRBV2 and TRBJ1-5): EPEVTQTPSHQVTQMGQEVILRCVPISNHLYFYWYRQILGQKVEFLVSFYNNEISEKSEIFDDQFSVERPDGSNFTLKIRSTKLEDSAMYFCASSEDHNQPQHFGDGTRLSIL.